This TCR beta chain was obtained from a study of blood T cell repertoires in COVID-19. Across the whole study: PBMCs, B-cell-depleted T cells, or T cells were the source of the cDNA or gDNA that made up the material.

Clones were read by immunoSEQ multiplex PCR, and TCRdb kept only the in-frame ones, dropping some. The sample lists more than 200,000 clones, more than 70% occurring once. The trim removed 5 bases at V and 6 bases at J, leaving 11 bases unmatched. Germline assignment: CDR1 LGHDT and CDR2 YNNKEL (reference sequence). The CDR3 contains 16 residues. What was sequenced was peripheral blood. The V call is TRBV3-1 (or the pseudogene TRBV3-2), the J call TRBJ2-3, with TRBD2 matching 10 bases. The clonotype comes from a woman aged 50 to 60 with acute or convalescent COVID-19. The CDR3, as DNA: TGTGCCAGCAGCGAACTAGCGGGATCTTCGGGGGATACGCAGTATTTT. Translating it yields CASSELAGSSGDTQYF.